Sequencing of this T cell receptor beta chain was carried out in a study of cytomegalovirus exposure and HLA in healthy donors. Regarding the study as a whole: A few CMV-associated chains were confirmed in vitro to be specific for CMV antigens. Later analysis identified 16,951 TCR beta sequences associated with HLA alleles, using a false discovery rate threshold of 0.05.

Concerning this clone itself: Its antigen is unidentified.

60 Vbeta and 13 Jbeta primers were used in PCR. Sequencing was performed with immunoSEQ multiplex PCR; in TCRdb, only in-frame clones are kept and a portion is missing. The data hold 100,000 to 150,000 clones, with about 80% observed a single time. The CDR3 consists of 13 residues. Germline-derived CDR1 and CDR2 are SGHTA and FQGNSA. V dropped 7 bases and J dropped 3 bases, with 11 bases sitting between them. The sample taken for sequencing was PBMCs. This TCR was recovered from a man aged 25-45 years in good health and CMV-seropositive. The genes are TRBV7-2 and TRBJ2-3, with D perhaps matching TRBD2 (5 bases). DNA of the CDR3: TGTGCCAGCACGTACGGGAAGACAGATACGCAGTATTTT. This encodes CASTYGKTDTQYF.